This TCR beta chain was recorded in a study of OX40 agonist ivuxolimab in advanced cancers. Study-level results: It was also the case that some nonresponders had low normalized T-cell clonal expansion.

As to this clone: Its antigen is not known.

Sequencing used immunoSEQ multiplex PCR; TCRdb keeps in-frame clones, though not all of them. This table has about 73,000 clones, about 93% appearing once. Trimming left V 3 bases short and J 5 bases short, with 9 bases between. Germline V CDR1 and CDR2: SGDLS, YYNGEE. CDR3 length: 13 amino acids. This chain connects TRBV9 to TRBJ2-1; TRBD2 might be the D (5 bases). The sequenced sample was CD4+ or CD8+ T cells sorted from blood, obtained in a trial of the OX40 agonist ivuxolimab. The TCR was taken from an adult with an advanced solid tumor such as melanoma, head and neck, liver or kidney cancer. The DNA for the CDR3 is TGTGCCAGCAGCGCCGGACTGCACAATGAGCAGTTCTTC. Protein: CASSAGLHNEQFF.